The 5 T cell receptor beta chains presented below share a single source sample, sequenced in a study of T cell repertoires in cytomegalovirus infection. Via MiXCR, TCRdb re-called the reads, giving one row per CDR3 protein. The repertoire has some 300,000 distinct CDR3 sequences, about 9.1% of them found once; the top ten carry more than 2.5%. Sequenced input: PBMCs. The receptors come from a human donor in good health (CMV status not recorded). Some clones in this sample may be carry-over from other donors' samples.

This chain uses TRBV20-1 with TRBJ2-7; 10 nucleotides agree with TRBD2. Germline V lookup: CDR1 DFQATT, CDR2 SNEGSKA (reference sequence). This CDR3 spans 14 amino acids. V shed 3 bases, J shed 4 bases, and the junction held 6 bases outside the gene matches. CDR3 sequence: CSASQGLANYEQYF. The CDR3 DNA follows: TGCAGTGCTAGCCAGGGACTAGCGAATTACGAGCAGTACTTC.

This clonotype was observed a handful of times. The rearrangement links TRBV10-3 to TRBJ2-7; 9 nucleotides align to TRBD1. The V and J ends lost 0 bases and 4 bases, in that order; junction bases with no gene match: 4. Germline values: CDR1 ENHRY, CDR2 SYGVKD. The CDR3 runs 15 residues. The CDR3 coding sequence is TGTGCCATCAGTGAGTCGACAGGGGGGTTATACGAGCAGTACTTC. This gives the protein CAISESTGGLYEQYF.

The chain employs TRBV20-1 and TRBJ2-5; TRBD1 is a possible D gene (5 bases). The CDR3 spans 14 residues. CDR1 is DFQATT, CDR2 SNEGSKA, per germline (reference sequence). The V gene lost 1 base and the J gene lost 6 bases, with 15 bases spanning the gap. This CDR3 reads CSARVSSRAQTQYF. Here the CDR3 DNA reads TGCAGTGCTAGAGTCTCCAGCAGGGCCCAGACCCAGTACTTC.

There are many counts of this clonotype. The chain couples TRBV11-2 to TRBJ2-1; D unclear. Germline V gene data show CDR1 as SGHAT and CDR2 as FQNNGV. The CDR3 has 15 amino acids. Trimming stripped 6 bases from V and 0 bases from J, with 12 bases between. The CDR3 is CASRLTPSSYNEQFF. CDR3 DNA sequence: TGTGCCAGCAGGTTGACTCCTTCCTCCTACAATGAGCAGTTCTTC.

The sample holds many counts of this clonotype. The rearrangement links TRBV5-6 to TRBJ2-7; 8 bases map to TRBD1. The V gene end was trimmed by 2 bases and the J gene end by 5 bases; junction bases not matched to a gene: 6. In germline, CDR1 is SGHDT, CDR2 YYEEEE. This CDR3 has 14 residues. This CDR3 is CASSFGQGADEQYF. As DNA, the CDR3 is TGTGCCAGCAGCTTCGGGCAGGGGGCCGACGAGCAGTACTTC.